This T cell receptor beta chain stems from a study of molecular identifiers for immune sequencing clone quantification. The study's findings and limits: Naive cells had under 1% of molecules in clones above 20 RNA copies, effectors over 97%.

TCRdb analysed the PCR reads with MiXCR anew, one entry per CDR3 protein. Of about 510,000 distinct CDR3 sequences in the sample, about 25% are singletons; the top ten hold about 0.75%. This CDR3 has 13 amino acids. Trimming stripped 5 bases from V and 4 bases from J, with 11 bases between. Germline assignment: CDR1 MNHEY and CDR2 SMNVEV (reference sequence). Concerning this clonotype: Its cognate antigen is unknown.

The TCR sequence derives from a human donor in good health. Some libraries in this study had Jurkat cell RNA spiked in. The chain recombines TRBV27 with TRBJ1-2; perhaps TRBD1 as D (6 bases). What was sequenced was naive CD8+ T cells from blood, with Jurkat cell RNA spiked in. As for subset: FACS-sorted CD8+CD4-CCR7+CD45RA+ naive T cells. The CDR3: CASSPGAAYGYTF. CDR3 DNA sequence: TGTGCCAGCAGTCCAGGGGCAGCCTATGGCTACACCTTC.